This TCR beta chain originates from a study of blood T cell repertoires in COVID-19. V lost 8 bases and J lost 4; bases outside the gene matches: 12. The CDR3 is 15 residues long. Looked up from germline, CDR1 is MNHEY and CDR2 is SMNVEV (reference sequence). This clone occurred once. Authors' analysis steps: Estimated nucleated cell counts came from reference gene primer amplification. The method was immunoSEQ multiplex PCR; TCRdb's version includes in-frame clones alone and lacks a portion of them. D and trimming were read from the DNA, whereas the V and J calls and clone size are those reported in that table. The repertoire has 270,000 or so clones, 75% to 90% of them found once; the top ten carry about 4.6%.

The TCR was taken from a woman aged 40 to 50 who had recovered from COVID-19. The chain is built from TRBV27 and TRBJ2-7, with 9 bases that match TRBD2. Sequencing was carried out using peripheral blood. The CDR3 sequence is CASSTPSGERYEQYV. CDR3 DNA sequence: TGTGCCAGCTCCACCCCTAGCGGGGAGCGATACGAGCAGTACGTC.